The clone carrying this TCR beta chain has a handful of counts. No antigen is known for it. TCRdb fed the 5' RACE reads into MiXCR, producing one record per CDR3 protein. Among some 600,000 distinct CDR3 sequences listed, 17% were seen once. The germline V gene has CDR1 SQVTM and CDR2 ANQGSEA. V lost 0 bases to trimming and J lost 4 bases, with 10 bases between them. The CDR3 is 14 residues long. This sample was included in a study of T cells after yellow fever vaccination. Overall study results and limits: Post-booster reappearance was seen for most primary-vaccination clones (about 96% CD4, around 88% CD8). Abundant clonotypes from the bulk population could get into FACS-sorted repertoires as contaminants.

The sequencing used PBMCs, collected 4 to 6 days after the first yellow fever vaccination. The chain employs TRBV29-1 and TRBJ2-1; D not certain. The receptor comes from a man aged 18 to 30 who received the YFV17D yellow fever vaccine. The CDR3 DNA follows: TGCAGCGTTGAAGATCTGGAAGCTTACAATGAGCAGTTCTTC. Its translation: CSVEDLEAYNEQFF.